The T cell receptor beta chain under discussion was sequenced for a study of blood T cell repertoires in COVID-19. About the study: Whether acute or convalescent, the COVID-19 samples came from the United States, Italy and Spain. PBMCs, B-cell-depleted T cells, or T cells were the source of the cDNA or gDNA that made up the material.

Under the authors' procedure: From reference gene primer amplification, estimates of nucleated cell counts were derived. Sequenced by immunoSEQ multiplex PCR; TCRdb stores in-frame clones only, minus some. Clone size and V and J calls were adopted from that table, with D and trimming inferred from the DNA. The sample holds under 350,000 clones, more than 75% seen once. This clone was recorded a few times. Trimming took off 2 bases at V and 1 base at J, with 9 bases between the two ends. CDR1 and CDR2 from the germline V gene are SGHRS and YFSETQ. The CDR3 totals 14 residues. Sequencing was done on a sample of peripheral blood. The origin of this receptor is a man between 65 and 80 years old with acute or convalescent COVID-19. The chain recombines TRBV5-1 with TRBJ1-1, with unresolved D. The CDR3 nucleotides are TGCGCCAGCAGCTTAGCAGGTCCGAACACTGAAGCTTTCTTT. Its translation is CASSLAGPNTEAFF.